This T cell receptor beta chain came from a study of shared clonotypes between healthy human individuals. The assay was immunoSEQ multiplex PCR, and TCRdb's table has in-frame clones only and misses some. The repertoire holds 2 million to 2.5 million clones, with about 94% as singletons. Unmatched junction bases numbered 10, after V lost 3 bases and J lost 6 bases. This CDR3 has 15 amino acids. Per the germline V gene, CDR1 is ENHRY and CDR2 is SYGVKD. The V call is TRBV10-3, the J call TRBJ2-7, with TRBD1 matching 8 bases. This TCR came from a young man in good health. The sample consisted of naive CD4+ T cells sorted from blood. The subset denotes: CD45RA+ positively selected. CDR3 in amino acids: CAISEQRQGQGEQYF. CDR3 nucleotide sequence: TGTGCCATCAGTGAACAAAGACAGGGGCAGGGCGAGCAGTACTTC.